Shown below are 23 T cell receptor beta chains from a single sample sequenced in a study of long-term antiretroviral therapy in people with HIV. Survey-level immunoSEQ v3.0 assays were run. Libraries were prepared by immunoSEQ multiplex PCR; TCRdb keeps only in-frame clonotypes and omits some of them. The sample shows almost 35,000 clones, 70% to 90% of them seen only once. Sequences were derived from unsorted PBMCs, sampled roughly 2.9 years before starting antiretroviral therapy. These TCRs come from a woman under 40 with HIV.

This clone was observed once. The chain recombines TRBV2 with TRBJ2-2, with D unresolved. CDR1 and CDR2 (germline): SNHLY, FYNNEI. Trimming removed 6 bases from V and 1 base from J, with 9 bases in between. CDR3 size: 14 residues. CDR3 in DNA: TGTGCCAGCAGGTCCATCAAGAACACCGGGGAGCTGTTTTTT. This codes for CASRSIKNTGELFF.

The chain's CDR3 is CASSIDSAVNTEAFF. CDR3 bases: TGTGCCAGTAGTATAGATTCAGCGGTTAACACTGAAGCTTTCTTT. The chain couples TRBV19 to TRBJ1-1; D is uncertain. The CDR3 is 15 amino acids. Germline V gene sequence: CDR1 LNHDA, CDR2 SQIVND (reference sequence). V dropped 0 bases and J dropped 2 bases, with 10 bases sitting between them.

The chain combines TRBV4-1 with TRBJ1-1, with D unresolved. Looked up from germline, CDR1 is MGHRA and CDR2 is YSYEKL. The CDR3 length is 18 residues. Trimming took 1 base from V and 0 from J, leaving 18 bases between them. For the CDR3, the DNA is TGCGCCAGCAGCCAAGGCCTTTTAGGGAAGGCGATGAACACTGAAGCTTTCTTT. Translating gives CASSQGLLGKAMNTEAFF.

The genes are TRBV5-1 and TRBJ1-4; 9 bases align to TRBD1. Per germline, CDR1 SGHRS and CDR2 YFSETQ. The CDR3 contains 16 residues. V dropped 2 bases and J dropped 8; count of bases not matched to a gene: 10. The CDR3 sequence: CASSLAPGTGNEKLFF. CDR3 nucleotide sequence: TGCGCCAGCAGCTTAGCCCCGGGGACAGGGAACGAAAAACTGTTTTTT.

This chain uses TRBV27 with TRBJ2-1; 8 bases are a match to TRBD2. This CDR3 region has 16 residues. V trimming: 5 bases; J trimming: 3 bases; junction bases outside the gene matches: 9. CDR1 is MNHEY and CDR2 is SMNVEV in the germline V gene (reference sequence). CDR3 bases: TGTGCCAGCAGTACATCCCGGGGGGGCGGCTACAATGAGCAGTTCTTC. This translates into CASSTSRGGGYNEQFF.

V is TRBV6-5 and J is TRBJ1-3, with TRBD1 matching 7 bases. V shed 6 bases, J shed 4 bases, and the junction held 9 bases outside the gene matches. This CDR3 region has 15 residues. Germline CDR1 MNHEY, CDR2 SVGAGI. In DNA, the CDR3 is TGTGCCAGCAGCTCAGGGGGAGTATACGGAAACACCATATATTTT. Residues: CASSSGGVYGNTIYF.

The chain couples TRBV7-2 to TRBJ1-6; D ambiguous. Germline assignment: CDR1 SGHTA and CDR2 FQGNSA. The V and J ends lost 7 bases and 7 bases respectively, with 8 bases between them. The length of the CDR3 is 12 residues. CDR3 region: CASTEPNSPLHF. Written as DNA, the CDR3 is TGTGCCAGCACAGAACCAAATTCACCCCTCCACTTT.

This clone came up once. V is TRBV11-2 and J is TRBJ2-5, with TRBD1 matching 11 bases. The V segment lost 5 bases and the J segment 5 bases; nucleotides outside the gene matches: 7. The CDR3 length is 15 residues. Germline assignment: CDR1 SGHAT and CDR2 FQNNGV. The CDR3 is CASSHGTGGTETQYF. In nucleotides, the CDR3 is TGTGCCAGCAGCCACGGGACAGGGGGAACTGAGACCCAGTACTTC.

The CDR3 DNA reads as TGTGCCAGCAGTGAACACGGGACAGGCGGTTCGGGCTACACCTTC. It specifies CASSEHGTGGSGYTF. The rearrangement joins TRBV6-1 to TRBJ1-2, with TRBD1 identical over 8 bases. The CDR3 is 15 residues long. After removal of 2 bases from V and 8 bases from J, the junction contained 10 bases not matched to a gene. The germline gives CDR1 MNHNS, CDR2 SASEGT.

J is TRBJ1-1 and V is TRBV5-1; possible D gene TRBD1, 6 bases. Germline CDR1 reads SGHRS; CDR2 reads YFSETQ. The V end lost 0 bases, the J end lost 2 bases, and 14 bases lay between the germline ends. The length of the CDR3 is 16 residues. This CDR3 is CASSLVAGALNTEAFF. The CDR3 DNA reads as TGCGCCAGCAGCTTGGTCGCAGGGGCGCTAAACACTGAAGCTTTCTTT. The full variable domain, rest sourced from reference TRBV5-1 and TRBJ1-1, is KAGVTQTPRYLIKTRGQQVTLSCSPISGHRSVSWYQQTPGQGLQFLFEYFSETQRNKGNFPGRFSGRQFSNSRSEMNVSTLELGDSALYLCASSLVAGALNTEAFFGQGTRLTVV.

The chain recombines TRBV15 with TRBJ1-1; tentative D call: TRBD1 (5 bases). The CDR3 loop spans 16 amino acids. Trimming stripped 1 base from V and 3 bases from J, with 15 bases between. Germline CDR1 reads LNHNV; CDR2 reads YYDKDF (reference sequence). This chain's CDR3 is CATSRGPAGLDTEAFF. CDR3 DNA sequence: TGTGCCACCAGCAGAGGTCCGGCGGGGCTAGACACTGAAGCTTTCTTT.

This chain connects TRBV9 to TRBJ1-1; 8 bases map to TRBD1. Germline values: CDR1 SGDLS, CDR2 YYNGEE. The CDR3 is made up of 14 amino acids. Losses at the gene ends were 4 bases for V and 4 bases for J; bases not matched to a gene: 6. The CDR3 region has the DNA TGTGCCAGCAGCCCCCCTGGGACAGGCACTGAAGCTTTCTTT. Translation gives CASSPPGTGTEAFF.

This clone was observed once. The chain links TRBV6-4 to TRBJ2-2, with 9 bases fitting TRBD2. Germline CDR1 reads MRHNA; CDR2 reads SNTAGT. The CDR3 contains 17 residues. The trim removed 0 bases at V and 4 bases at J, leaving 6 bases unmatched. The CDR3 DNA reads TGTGCCAGCAGTGACTCGATTGGAGCGGGGGGCACCGGGGAGCTGTTTTTT. Protein sequence: CASSDSIGAGGTGELFF.

The rearrangement joins TRBV6-1 to TRBJ2-7, with D perhaps matching TRBD1 (6 bases). Trimming took off 7 bases at V and 0 bases at J, with 16 bases between the two ends. This CDR3 is built from 15 residues. CDR1 MNHNS and CDR2 SASEGT come from the germline V gene. The DNA of the CDR3 is TGTGCCAGCACCTCCAGGGGTATGAGCTCCTACGAGCAGTACGTC. Its translation: CASTSRGMSSYEQYV.

The chain has TRBV6-1 and TRBJ2-2, with 8 bases fitting TRBD1. The CDR3 length is 15 residues. The V gene end was trimmed by 6 bases and the J gene end by 3 bases; junction bases not matched to a gene: 6. Looked up from germline, CDR1 is MNHNS and CDR2 is SASEGT. CDR3 coding DNA: TGTGCCAGCAGAACAGACAGGGGATACACCGGGGAGCTGTTTTTT. Protein sequence: CASRTDRGYTGELFF.

The V gene is TRBV6-5, the J gene TRBJ1-2; D is uncertain. Germline CDR1 reads MNHEY; CDR2 reads SVGAGI. This CDR3 is 13 amino acids long. V was trimmed by 5 bases and J by 1 base, leaving 8 bases between them. CDR3: CASSRYGNYGYTF. As DNA, the CDR3 is TGTGCCAGCAGTCGGTATGGTAACTATGGCTACACCTTC.

The V and J genes are TRBV9 and TRBJ2-2; D unresolved. V was pared by 7 bases and J by 1 base, with 8 bases between. The CDR3 contains 13 residues. Germline V CDR1 and CDR2: SGDLS, YYNGEE. CDR3 in DNA: TGTGCCAGCGGCCTAGGGAACACCGGGGAGCTGTTTTTT. This codes for CASGLGNTGELFF.

The chain combines TRBV6-6 with TRBJ1-3; D not resolved. Germline CDR1 and CDR2: MNHNY and SVGAGI (reference sequence). The CDR3 is 14 residues long. Trimming cost V 7 bases and J 7 bases, with 17 bases left between them. This CDR3 is CASTLRVPGNTIYF. DNA of the CDR3: TGTGCCAGCACCCTACGGGTTCCGGGCAACACCATATATTTT.

V usage is TRBV19 and J usage is TRBJ2-2; 7 bases map to TRBD2. From germline, CDR1 is LNHDA and CDR2 SQIVND (reference sequence). Trimming took 9 bases from V and 6 from J; bases not matched to a gene: 16. The CDR3 runs 16 residues. CDR3 in DNA: TGTGCCAGCTTGGGGGGAGGGGCGCATCTGTCCGGGGAGCTGTTTTTT. The encoded protein is CASLGGGAHLSGELFF.

The chain links TRBV7-8 to TRBJ1-1; D is perhaps TRBD1 (6 bases). The ends were cut back, 1 base at V and 4 bases at J, with 16 bases in the middle. CDR3 length: 16 residues. Looked up from germline, CDR1 is SGHVS and CDR2 is FQNEAQ. The CDR3 region is CASSLGPTGAITEAFF. DNA for the CDR3: TGTGCCAGCAGCTTAGGGCCCACGGGGGCGATCACTGAAGCTTTCTTT.

The chain combines TRBV5-6 with TRBJ2-7; D unclear. This CDR3 comprises 12 residues. Per germline, CDR1 SGHDT and CDR2 YYEEEE. V gave up 2 bases and J gave up 4 bases, with 7 bases separating them. The CDR3 region has the DNA TGTGCCAGCAGCTTAGTAGGGTACGAGCAGTACTTC. It codes for CASSLVGYEQYF.

This clone turned up a few times. This CDR3 is CASSPRGFHEQYV. CDR3 in DNA: TGTGCCAGCTCACCCAGGGGGTTCCACGAGCAGTACGTC. The chain couples TRBV18 to TRBJ2-7; TRBD1 aligns across 7 bases. The junction had 4 bases not matched to a gene; V was cut back by 3 bases and J by 5 bases. Per germline, CDR1 KGHSH and CDR2 LQKENI. This CDR3 spans 13 amino acids.

The rearrangement links TRBV5-1 to TRBJ2-1; TRBD2 aligns across 9 bases. This CDR3 is 16 amino acids long. Unmatched junction bases numbered 12, after V lost 5 bases and J lost 6 bases. Germline V gene lookup returns CDR1 SGHRS and CDR2 YFSETQ. The CDR3 region is CASRSGAGGHLNEQFF. The CDR3 nucleotides are TGCGCCAGCAGATCCGGGGCGGGGGGGCATCTCAATGAGCAGTTCTTC.